This T cell receptor (beta chain) derives from a study of a mutant IDH1 vaccine in newly diagnosed glioma. Per the germline V gene, CDR1 is MNHEY and CDR2 is SMNVEV (reference sequence). The CDR3 extends over 16 amino acids. Trimming at V came to 2 bases and at J to 7 bases, leaving 8 bases not matched to a gene. Notes on this clone: The antigen is unknown.

Time point defined: week 5, during vaccination. Alongside topical imiquimod, each dose of vaccine comprised 300 ug of mutant IDH1 20-mer peptide. TCRdb keeps only in-frame clones here, not all; method: immunoSEQ multiplex PCR. The sample has 25,000 to 30,000 clones; roughly 87% are singletons. This chain connects TRBV27 to TRBJ2-7; 13 positions agree with TRBD2. This specimen was peripheral blood mononuclear cells (PBMCs), taken from a glioma patient whose treatment included an IDH1 peptide vaccine. The TCR comes from a woman in her thirties or forties with glioma. Some clones in this sample may be carry-over from other donors' samples. Here the CDR3 DNA reads TGTGCCAGCAGTTTAACTAGCGGGAGGGTGGATGGGGAGCAGTACTTC. It codes for CASSLTSGRVDGEQYF.